This T cell receptor (beta chain) was sequenced in a study of identifying expanded T cells in peripheral blood. Study outcomes and limitations: Over about two and four weeks, about 15 and 19 clones changed, versus 1.2 between replicates. Variance in clone template counts between approximately two-week samples significantly increased with total template count across all healthy donors.

About this clone: No antigen is known for it.

Healthy donors had no documented immune events, such as infections, while sampled. This CDR3 contains 14 residues. Germline V gives CDR1 GTSNPN, CDR2 SVGIG (reference sequence). Trimming at V came to 1 base and at J to 10 bases, leaving 7 bases not matched to a gene. Some clones are missing from TCRdb's copy, which holds only in-frame ones; the method was immunoSEQ multiplex PCR. This sample has about 90,000 clones, with approximately 86% found just once. The sequenced sample was blood. The sequence was collected from a person aged 18-70 years in good health. V is TRBV30 and J is TRBJ1-6; TRBD1 aligns across 7 bases. The CDR3: CAWSAGGGGSPLHF. CDR3 DNA: TGTGCCTGGAGTGCAGGGGGGGGAGGGTCACCCCTCCACTTT.